This TCR beta chain was sequenced in a study of T cell changes during pregnancy in multiple sclerosis. Sequencing was performed with immunoSEQ multiplex PCR; in TCRdb, only in-frame clones are kept and a portion is missing. The sample has 50,000 to 70,000 clones, roughly nine tenths seen once. A word on this clone: The identical CDR3 is also encoded by other nucleotide sequences in the sample.

The sample consisted of CD8+ T cells from peripheral blood mononuclear cells, taken before pregnancy. This clonotype was sampled from a female donor with multiple sclerosis, enrolled in a pregnancy study.

CDR3 loop: CASSLAGTSTDTQYF. In nucleotides, the CDR3 is TGCGCCAGCAGCTTGGCTGGGACTAGCACAGATACGCAGTATTTT. The chain recombines TRBV5-1 with TRBJ2-3, with TRBD2 as a possible D gene (6 bases). CDR3 length: 15 residues. V lost 0 bases and J lost 0, with 8 bases in between. Germline loops: CDR1 SGHRS, CDR2 YFSETQ.